These 9 T cell receptor beta chains were sequenced from one sample in a study of blood T cell repertoires in COVID-19. Here immunoSEQ multiplex PCR was the method, and the copy in TCRdb shows in-frame clones only, minus some. The sample has about 81,000 clones; 84% are singletons. Source material: peripheral blood. The receptors were sampled from a human donor in a cohort sampled during active COVID-19.

The V gene is TRBV5-5, the J gene TRBJ1-1; unclear D gene. This CDR3 has 13 residues. The germline V gene encodes CDR1 SGHKS and CDR2 YYEKEE (reference sequence). V shed 4 bases and J shed 3 bases, with 10 bases lying between them. The CDR3 is CASSNFLDTEAFF. The CDR3 DNA follows: TGTGCCAGCAGCAACTTTCTGGACACTGAAGCTTTCTTT.

The rearrangement links TRBV5-6 to TRBJ1-6; D may be TRBD1 (5 bases). The CDR3 contains 15 residues. V was pared by 1 base and J by 10 bases, with 15 bases between. CDR1 SGHDT and CDR2 YYEEEE come from the germline V gene. As DNA, the CDR3 is TGTGCCAGCAGCTTGACCGCAGGGTCGCAGTCACCCCTCCACTTT. Encoded protein: CASSLTAGSQSPLHF.

This clone came up once. The rearrangement links TRBV27 to TRBJ1-1; no definite D call. Germline V gives CDR1 MNHEY, CDR2 SMNVEV (reference sequence). This CDR3 is built from 13 residues. V was clipped by 9 bases and J by 0 bases, with 11 bases between them. Written as DNA, the CDR3 is TGTGCCAGTTCAGGCTATATGAACACTGAAGCTTTCTTT. This codes for CASSGYMNTEAFF.

V and J are TRBV4-1 and TRBJ2-7; D is unclear. V shed 1 base and J shed 1 base, with 11 bases lying between them. From germline, CDR1 is MGHRA and CDR2 YSYEKL. The CDR3 is made up of 15 amino acids. CDR3 sequence (DNA): TGCGCCAGCAGCCAAGGCGGCGGTAGATCCTACGAGCAGTACTTC. Residues: CASSQGGGRSYEQYF.

This sequence joins TRBV21-1 and TRBJ2-5; the D segment call TRBD2 is taken from the table without a DNA check. TRBV21-1 is a recognized pseudogene. CDR3 length: 17 residues. The CDR3 bases are TGTGCCAGCAGCAAAGTTCGAGCGGGTCTGCGGGCCGAGACCCAGTACTTC. Residues: CASSKVRAGLRAETQYF.

This chain connects TRBV11-2 to TRBJ2-3, with 13 bases identical to TRBD2. This CDR3 spans 16 amino acids. The germline gives CDR1 SGHAT, CDR2 FQNNGV. The V segment lost 5 bases and the J segment 9 bases; nucleotides outside the gene matches: 11. CDR3 amino acids: CASSLNPGLAGTTQYF. In DNA form, the CDR3 reads TGTGCCAGCAGCCTAAACCCGGGACTAGCGGGGACCACGCAGTATTTT.

The J gene is TRBJ1-6, the V gene TRBV5-4, with D unresolved. The V end lost 0 bases, the J end lost 8 bases, and 18 bases lay between the germline ends. Germline CDR1 SGHNT, CDR2 YYREEE (reference sequence). There are 17 residues in the CDR3. The DNA of the CDR3 is TGTGCCAGCAGCTTGGGGCAGGAAAGAGTGAGGGATTCACCCCTCCACTTT. Translating gives CASSLGQERVRDSPLHF. Complete variable domain (other parts from reference TRBV5-4 and TRBJ1-6): ETGVTQSPTHLIKTRGQQVTLRCSSQSGHNTVSWYQQALGQGPQFIFQYYREEENGRGNFPPRFSGLQFPNYSSELNVNALELDDSALYLCASSLGQERVRDSPLHFGNGTRLTVT.

The rearrangement joins TRBV10-3 to TRBJ2-2; D is possibly TRBD2 (5 bases). The CDR3 loop spans 14 amino acids. Trimming removed 7 bases from V and 2 bases from J, with 11 bases in between. CDR1 is ENHRY and CDR2 is SYGVKD in the germline V gene. The CDR3 loop reads CAITGELNTGELFF. CDR3 DNA: TGTGCCATCACCGGGGAACTAAACACCGGGGAGCTGTTTTTT.

This rearrangement joins TRBV5-1 to TRBJ1-2, with D tentatively TRBD1 (5 bases). V was trimmed by 5 bases and J by 6 bases, leaving 20 bases between them. Germline V gives CDR1 SGHRS, CDR2 YFSETQ. The CDR3 is 15 amino acids. For the CDR3, the DNA is TGCGCCAGCAGTAGTTCCAGGGTCCCCATTGATGGCTACACCTTC. Residues: CASSSSRVPIDGYTF.